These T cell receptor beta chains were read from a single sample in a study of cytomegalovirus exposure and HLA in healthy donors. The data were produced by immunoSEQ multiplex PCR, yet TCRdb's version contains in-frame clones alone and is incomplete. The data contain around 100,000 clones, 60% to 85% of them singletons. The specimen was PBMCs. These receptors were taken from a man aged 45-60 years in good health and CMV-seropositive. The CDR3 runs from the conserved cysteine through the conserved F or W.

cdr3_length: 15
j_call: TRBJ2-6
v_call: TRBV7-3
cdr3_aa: CASSLTLAGANVLTF

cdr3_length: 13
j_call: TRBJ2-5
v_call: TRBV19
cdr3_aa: CASSIVLKETQYF

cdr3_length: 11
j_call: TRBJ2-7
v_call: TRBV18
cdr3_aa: CASSPDRQQYF

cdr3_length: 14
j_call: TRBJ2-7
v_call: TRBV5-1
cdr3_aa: CASSLSGVLYEQYF

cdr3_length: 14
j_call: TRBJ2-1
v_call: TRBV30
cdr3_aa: CAWSVGGSYNEQFF

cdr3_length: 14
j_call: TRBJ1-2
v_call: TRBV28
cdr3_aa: CASSLGDRGYGYTF

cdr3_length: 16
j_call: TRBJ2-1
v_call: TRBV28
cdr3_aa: CARGPSLRRKNNEQFF

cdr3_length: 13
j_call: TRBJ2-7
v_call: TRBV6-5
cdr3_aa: CASSYSRQYEQYF

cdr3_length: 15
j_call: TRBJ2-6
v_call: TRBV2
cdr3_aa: CASSENRAGANVLTF

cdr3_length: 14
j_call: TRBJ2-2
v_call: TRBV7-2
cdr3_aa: CASSLDSYTGELFF

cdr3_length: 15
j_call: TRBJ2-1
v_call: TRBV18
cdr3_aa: CASSTTSGSSNEQFF

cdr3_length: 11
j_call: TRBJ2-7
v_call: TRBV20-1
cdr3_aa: CSANRGYEQYF

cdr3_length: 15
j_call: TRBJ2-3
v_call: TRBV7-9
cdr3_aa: CASSLGAGRADTQYF

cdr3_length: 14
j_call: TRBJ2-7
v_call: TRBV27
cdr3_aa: CASSLRGPSYEQYF

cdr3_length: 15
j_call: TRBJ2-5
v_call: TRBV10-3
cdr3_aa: CAISGGTGVDETQYF

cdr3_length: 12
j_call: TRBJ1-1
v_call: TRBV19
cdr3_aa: CASSMRRPEAFF

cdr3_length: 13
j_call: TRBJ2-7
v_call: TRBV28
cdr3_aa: CASRSTMTYEQYF

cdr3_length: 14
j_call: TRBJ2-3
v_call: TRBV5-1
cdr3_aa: CASSLVGASDTQYF

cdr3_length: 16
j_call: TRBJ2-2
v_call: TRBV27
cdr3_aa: CASSTPSGRATGELFF

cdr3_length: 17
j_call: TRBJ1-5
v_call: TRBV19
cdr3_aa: CASSPPVYDGDNQPQHF

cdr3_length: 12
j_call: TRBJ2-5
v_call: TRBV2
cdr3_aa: CASSDNGRAAYF

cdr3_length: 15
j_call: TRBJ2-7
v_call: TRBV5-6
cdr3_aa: CASSLTGTRVYEQYF

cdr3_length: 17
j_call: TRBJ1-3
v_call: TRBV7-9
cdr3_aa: CASSPAGGFVSGNTIYF

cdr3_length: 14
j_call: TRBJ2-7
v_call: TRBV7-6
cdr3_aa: CASSSDRDTYEQYF

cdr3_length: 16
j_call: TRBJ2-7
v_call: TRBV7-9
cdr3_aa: CASSYLGAGVEGEQYF

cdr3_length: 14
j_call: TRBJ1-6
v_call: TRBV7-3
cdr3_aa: CASSLSPTNSPLHF

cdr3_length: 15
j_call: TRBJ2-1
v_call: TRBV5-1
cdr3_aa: CASSLVPGADNEQFF

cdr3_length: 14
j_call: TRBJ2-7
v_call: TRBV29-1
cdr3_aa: CSALSSGTSYEQYF

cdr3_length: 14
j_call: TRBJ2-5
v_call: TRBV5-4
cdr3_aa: CASRQREGGETQYF

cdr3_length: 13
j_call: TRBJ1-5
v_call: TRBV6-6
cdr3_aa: CASSNPTGQPQHF

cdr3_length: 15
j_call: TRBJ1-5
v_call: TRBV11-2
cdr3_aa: CASSFLSGADQPQHF

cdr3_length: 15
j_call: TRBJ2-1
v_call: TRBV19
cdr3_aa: CASRTRGFSYNEQFF

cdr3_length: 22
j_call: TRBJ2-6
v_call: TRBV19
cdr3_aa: CASSHSGRAFFLGDSGANVLTF

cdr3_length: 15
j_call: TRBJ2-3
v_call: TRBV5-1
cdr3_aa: CASSLRGLGTDTQYF

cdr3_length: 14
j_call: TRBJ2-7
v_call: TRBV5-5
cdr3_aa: CASSLEVAYYEQYF

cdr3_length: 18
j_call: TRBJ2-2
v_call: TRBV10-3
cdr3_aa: CAISDFPSGTGDGGELFF

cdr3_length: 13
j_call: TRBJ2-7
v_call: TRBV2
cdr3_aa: CASSPQGLYEQYF

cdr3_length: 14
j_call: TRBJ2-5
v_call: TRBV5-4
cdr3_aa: CASTTQGGGETQYF

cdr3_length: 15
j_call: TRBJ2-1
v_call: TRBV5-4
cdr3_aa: CASSPLAGGENEQFF

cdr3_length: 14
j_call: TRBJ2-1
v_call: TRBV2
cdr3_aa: CASSLLQQHNEQFF

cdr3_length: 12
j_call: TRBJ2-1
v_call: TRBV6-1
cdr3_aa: CASSEHTNEQFF

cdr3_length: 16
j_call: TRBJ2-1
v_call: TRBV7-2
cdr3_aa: CASSLGFGLAGGPSLF

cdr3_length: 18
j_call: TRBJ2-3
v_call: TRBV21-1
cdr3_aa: CASSLGFRTSGRTDTQYF

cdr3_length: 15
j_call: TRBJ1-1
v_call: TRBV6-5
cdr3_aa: CASSYARRVNTEAFF

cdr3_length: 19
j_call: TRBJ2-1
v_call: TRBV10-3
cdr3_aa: CAISQSPGTGGTSDNEQFF

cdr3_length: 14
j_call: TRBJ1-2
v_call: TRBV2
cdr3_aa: CASSGMTASYGYTF

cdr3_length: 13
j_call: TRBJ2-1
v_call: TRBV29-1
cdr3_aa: CSVDETITNEQFF

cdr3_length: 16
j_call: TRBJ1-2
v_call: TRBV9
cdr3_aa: CASSVAAQGRGDGYTF

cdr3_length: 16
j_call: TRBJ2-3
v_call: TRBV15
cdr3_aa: CATSWRRAGDGDTQYF

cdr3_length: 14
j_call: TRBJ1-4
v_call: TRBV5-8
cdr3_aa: CASSTGQGNEKLFF

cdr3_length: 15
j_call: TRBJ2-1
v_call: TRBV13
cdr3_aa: CASSYSGGRRNEQFF

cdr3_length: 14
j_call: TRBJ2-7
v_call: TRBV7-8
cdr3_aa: CASSPPGNSYEQYF

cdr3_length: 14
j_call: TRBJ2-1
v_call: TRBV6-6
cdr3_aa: CASTQAGTYNEQFF